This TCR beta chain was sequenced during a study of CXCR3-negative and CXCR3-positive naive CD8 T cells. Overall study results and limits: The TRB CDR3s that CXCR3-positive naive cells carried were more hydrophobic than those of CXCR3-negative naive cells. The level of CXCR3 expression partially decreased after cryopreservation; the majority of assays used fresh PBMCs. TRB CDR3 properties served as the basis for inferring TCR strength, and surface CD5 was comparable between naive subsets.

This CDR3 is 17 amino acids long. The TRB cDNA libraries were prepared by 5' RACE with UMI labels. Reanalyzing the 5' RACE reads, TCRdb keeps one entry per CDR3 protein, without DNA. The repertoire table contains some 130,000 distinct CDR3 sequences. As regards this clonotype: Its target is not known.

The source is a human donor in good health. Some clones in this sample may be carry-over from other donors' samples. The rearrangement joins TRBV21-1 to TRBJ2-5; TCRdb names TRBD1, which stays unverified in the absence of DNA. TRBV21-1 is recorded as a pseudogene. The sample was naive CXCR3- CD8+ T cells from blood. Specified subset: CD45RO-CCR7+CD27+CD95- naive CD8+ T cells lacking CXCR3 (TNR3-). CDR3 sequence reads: CASTPRTAWGLQETQYF.